The 23 T cell receptor beta chains given below trace back to one sample, sequenced in a study of T cells in Graves' hyperthyroidism and ophthalmopathy. What was amplified from RNA transcripts were TCR beta CDR3 regions. Primed by the HTBI set, a first-round RT-PCR was run on the TCR CDR3. TCRdb recomputed calls from the multiplex PCR reads with MiXCR, one row per CDR3 protein. The sample lists 750,000 to 900,000 distinct CDR3 sequences; 35% to 40% were seen once. The material sequenced was blood. All receptors derive from a man between 18 and 35 years old with Graves' hyperthyroidism.

This clonotype was seen more than once but under ten times. This chain uses TRBV7-9 with TRBJ2-5; 10 bases fit TRBD2. The CDR3 contains 15 residues. Trimming removed 3 bases from V and 2 bases from J; junction bases left unmatched: 3. CDR1 and CDR2 from the germline V gene are SEHNR and FQNEAQ (reference sequence). The CDR3 loop reads CASSLGTSAQETQYF. The CDR3 DNA reads TGTGCCAGCAGCTTGGGGACTAGCGCTCAAGAGACCCAGTACTTC.

The chain is built from TRBV12-3 or TRBV12-4 and TRBJ2-2, with unresolved D. Trimming took off 5 bases at V and 4 bases at J, with 17 bases between the two ends. This CDR3 spans 16 amino acids. The DNA for the CDR3 is TGTGCCAGCAGTGAAGTGGTGTCAGTTTCCACCGGGGAGCTGTTTTTT. Amino acids: CASSEVVSVSTGELFF.

DNA of the CDR3: TGTGCCAGCAACCTACGGGGACCCCTCCACTTT. Amino acid sequence: CASNLRGPLHF. The chain recombines TRBV7-9 with TRBJ1-6, with no clear D. The CDR3 has 11 amino acids. Trimming took 7 bases from V and 12 from J, leaving 10 bases between them. Germline CDR1 reads SEHNR; CDR2 reads FQNEAQ (reference sequence).

This chain connects TRBV9 to TRBJ1-3; TRBD1 is a possible D gene (6 bases). The CDR3 sequence is 16 residues long. Trimming took off 5 bases at V and 0 bases at J, with 15 bases between the two ends. The germline V gene has CDR1 SGDLS and CDR2 YYNGEE. CDR3: CASSPQGLLSGNTIYF. CDR3 sequence (DNA): TGTGCCAGCAGTCCACAGGGCCTGCTCTCTGGAAACACCATATATTTT.

The chain carries TRBV7-2 and TRBJ2-5; D may be TRBD2 (5 bases). In germline, CDR1 is SGHTA, CDR2 FQGNSA. Trimming stripped 5 bases from V and 1 base from J, with 14 bases between. The CDR3 is 15 residues long. CDR3 sequence reads: CASSIGSGIQETQYF. The CDR3 DNA follows: TGTGCCAGCAGCATAGGATCCGGGATCCAAGAGACCCAGTACTTC.

The rearrangement uses TRBV5-1 and TRBJ2-7, with a tentative D call TRBD1 (6 bases). The CDR3 consists of 16 residues. Germline assignment: CDR1 SGHRS and CDR2 YFSETQ. V dropped 0 bases and J dropped 1 base, with 14 bases sitting between them. CDR3 nucleotides: TGCGCCAGCAGCTTGGACCGGGACACCGCATCCTACGAGCAGTACTTC. It is translated as CASSLDRDTASYEQYF.

The chain recombines TRBV20-1 with TRBJ1-2; D ambiguous. V was trimmed by 0 bases and J by 1 base, leaving 15 bases between them. CDR1 and CDR2 from the germline V gene are DFQATT and SNEGSKA (reference sequence). CDR3 length equals 16 residues. This chain's CDR3 is CSARDSAQPLNYGYTF. The DNA for the CDR3 is TGCAGTGCTAGAGATTCGGCCCAGCCCCTTAACTATGGCTACACCTTC.

The V and J genes are TRBV6-5 and TRBJ1-1; possible D gene TRBD1, 6 bases. This CDR3 is 14 amino acids long. V lost 5 bases to trimming and J lost 6 bases, with 16 bases between them. The germline gives CDR1 MNHEY, CDR2 SVGAGI. The CDR3 region is CASSPEGGLAEAFF. The CDR3 region has the DNA TGTGCCAGCAGTCCCGAGGGGGGGTTGGCTGAAGCTTTCTTT.

The rearrangement links TRBV29-1 to TRBJ1-3, with 7 bases lining up with TRBD1. The CDR3 runs to 12 residues. After removal of 7 bases from V and 7 bases from J, the junction contained 7 bases not matched to a gene. Germline-derived CDR1 and CDR2 are SQVTM and ANQGSEA. CDR3 DNA: TGCAGCGCCTGGGACAGTCTGAACACCATATATTTT. Amino acid sequence: CSAWDSLNTIYF.

This clonotype was recorded only once. The gene calls are TRBV10-2 and TRBJ1-6; D gene uncertain. Trimming left V 3 bases short and J 7 bases short, with 7 bases between. The V gene's germline CDR1 is WSHSY and CDR2 SAAADI. This CDR3 comprises 13 residues. In nucleotides, the CDR3 is TGCGCCAGCAGTGACCGTCCGAATTCACCCCTCCACTTT. Amino acids: CASSDRPNSPLHF.

On this clonotype itself: The missing conserved phenylalanine or tryptophan at the end of this CDR3 makes a read error likely. This rearrangement joins TRBV19 to TRBJ1-1; weak D call: TRBD1 (5 bases). Germline CDR1 reads LNHDA; CDR2 reads SQIVND (reference sequence). The CDR3 covers 14 residues. With 5 bases removed from V and 0 bases from J, the gap between germline ends came to 10 bases. CDR3 in DNA: TGTGCCAGTAGTCCCAAGGGGCTGAACACTGAAGCTTTCCTT. This sequence encodes CASSPKGLNTEAFL.

The rearrangement uses TRBV4-1 and TRBJ2-7, with 10 nucleotides matching TRBD1. The ends lost 2 bases at V and 6 bases at J; junction bases unmatched: 10. CDR3 length: 16 residues. Germline CDR1 and CDR2: MGHRA and YSYEKL. The CDR3 coding sequence is TGCGCCAGCAGCCAAAGTAGCGGGACAGGGGCTGGCGAGCAGTACTTC. Translating it yields CASSQSSGTGAGEQYF.

The gene calls are TRBV9 and TRBJ1-3, with TRBD1 identical over 8 bases. The CDR3 has 14 residues. After removal of 7 bases from V and 4 bases from J, the junction contained 7 bases not matched to a gene. The germline CDR1 and CDR2 sequences are SGDLS and YYNGEE. CDR3 region: CASFLDRAGNTIYF. In nucleotides, the CDR3 is TGTGCCAGCTTTTTGGACAGGGCCGGAAACACCATATATTTT.

The rearrangement joins TRBV7-8 to TRBJ2-5; D possibly uses TRBD1 or TRBD2 (7 bases each). The DNA end is more similar to TRBJ2-1, so the J call may be wrong. Germline values: CDR1 SGHVS, CDR2 FQNEAQ. The CDR3 sequence is 14 residues long. This chain's CDR3 is CASSRQGGVNEQFF. For the CDR3, the DNA is TGTGCCAGCAGCCGACAGGGAGGGGTCAATGAGCAGTTCTTC.

Comment on this clonotype: With a much larger clone just one base away, this may be a read error. The J gene is TRBJ1-6, the V gene TRBV7-9; perhaps TRBD1 as D (5 bases). CDR1 is SEHNR and CDR2 is FQNEAQ in the germline V gene (reference sequence). This CDR3 is 11 amino acids long. V lost 6 bases and J lost 8, with 5 bases in between. As DNA, the CDR3 is TGTGCCAGCAGGGGGGATTCACCCCTCCACTTT. Residues: CASRGDSPLHF. The entire variable domain, with the rest obtained from reference TRBV7-9 and TRBJ1-6, is as follows: DTGVSQNPRHKITKRGQNVTFRCDPISEHNRLYWYRQTLGQGPEFLTYFQNEAQLEKSRLLSDRFSAERPKGSFSTLEIQRTEQGDSAMYLCASRGDSPLHFGNGTRLTVT.

This clonotype was seen ten or more times. The genes are TRBV2 and TRBJ1-3; D is undetermined. Germline values: CDR1 SNHLY, CDR2 FYNNEI. The CDR3 totals 16 residues. V lost 2 bases and J 0 bases, leaving 11 bases between the germline ends. The chain's CDR3 is CASSESGRFSGNTIYF. CDR3 bases: TGTGCCAGCAGTGAAAGTGGCCGATTCTCTGGAAACACCATATATTTT.

As regards this clonotype: A junction boundary mismatches the germline segment, possibly from a read error. The chain carries TRBV7-2 and TRBJ2-7, with 9 bases identical to TRBD1. The length of the CDR3 is 16 residues. Per germline, CDR1 SGHTA and CDR2 FQGNSA. This chain's CDR3 is CASSLGTGSSSYEQYF. CDR3 in DNA: TGTGCCAGCAGTTTAGGGACAGGGTCCTCCTCCTACGAGCAGTACTTC.

The rearrangement uses TRBV9 and TRBJ2-7; 9 bases are shared with TRBD1. This CDR3 is 14 amino acids long. CDR1 SGDLS and CDR2 YYNGEE come from the germline V gene. V lost 3 bases to trimming and J lost 5 bases; unmatched junction nucleotides: 6. CDR3 region: CASSARDRVDEQYF. CDR3 coding DNA: TGTGCCAGCAGCGCCCGGGACAGGGTCGACGAGCAGTACTTC.

This clonotype is a singleton in its sample. V and J are TRBV29-1 and TRBJ2-7; 7 nucleotides align to TRBD2. The germline V gene has CDR1 SQVTM and CDR2 ANQGSEA. Trimming removed 7 bases from V and 5 bases from J; junction bases left unmatched: 8. CDR3 size: 12 residues. CDR3 nucleotide sequence: TGCAGCGGAGGGAGGGGTCAACACGAGCAGTACTTC. Encoded protein: CSGGRGQHEQYF.

This clonotype occurred a few times. V is TRBV7-2 and J is TRBJ1-5; D is unresolved. The CDR3 has 16 amino acids. Trimming took 5 bases from V and 0 from J, leaving 14 bases between them. Germline CDR1 SGHTA, CDR2 FQGNSA. The CDR3 DNA follows: TGTGCCAGCAGCCAAGATGGGCCAGGTAGCAATCAGCCCCAGCATTTT. Translation gives CASSQDGPGSNQPQHF.

This clonotype was observed once. The chain couples TRBV6-9 to TRBJ2-7, with 11 bases aligning to TRBD2. Germline CDR1 is MNHGY and CDR2 is SVAAGI. CDR3 length equals 15 residues. V shed 5 bases, J shed 7 bases, and the junction held 10 bases outside the gene matches. The CDR3 DNA reads TGTGCCAGCAGTGTCATAGCGGGAGGGCCGGTTGAGCAGTACTTC. This encodes CASSVIAGGPVEQYF.

This clonotype was observed once. This could be a read error, since a much larger clone is one nucleotide away. V and J are TRBV11-1 and TRBJ1-1; possibly TRBD1 for D (6 bases). This CDR3 region has 13 residues. Germline V gene sequence: CDR1 SGHAT, CDR2 FQDESV (reference sequence). CDR3 sequence: CASSSRGGAEALF. The CDR3 nucleotides read TGCGCCAGCAGCTCCAGGGGTGGCGCTGAAGCTCTCTTT.

This clonotype was picked up many times. This chain links TRBV7-2 with TRBJ2-5, with TRBD1 matching over 10 bases. Germline CDR1 SGHTA, CDR2 FQGNSA. This CDR3 contains 16 residues. After removal of 5 bases from V and 5 bases from J, the junction contained 11 bases not matched to a gene. The CDR3 DNA follows: TGTGCCAGCAGCACGACCGGGACAGGGGTTGCGGAGACCCAGTACTTC. Residues: CASSTTGTGVAETQYF.